The sequence of this T cell receptor beta chain was determined in a study of blood T cell repertoires in COVID-19. Overall study context: Researchers got acute and convalescent COVID-19 samples from the United States, Italy and Spain. In each case, the material was cDNA or gDNA derived from T cells, B-cell-depleted T cells, or PBMCs.

Germline loops: CDR1 SGDLS, CDR2 YYNGEE. The CDR3 is 16 amino acids. After removal of 4 bases from V and 5 bases from J, the junction contained 9 bases not matched to a gene. Per the authors' pipeline: Estimates of nucleated cell counts were drawn from the amplification of reference gene primers. Using immunoSEQ multiplex PCR, the repertoire was profiled, and TCRdb retains in-frame clones only, with some absent. For V, J and clone size, that table is used; D and trimming come from the DNA. In the table there are some 42,000 clones, roughly 88% of which are singletons. Sequenced: peripheral blood. The chain combines TRBV9 with TRBJ2-5, with TRBD2 matching over 12 bases. The receptor was derived from a human donor in a cohort sampled during active COVID-19. The CDR3 nucleotides read TGTGCCAGCAGCCCCGGACTAGCGGGGAGGGGGGAGACCCAGTACTTC. Amino acid sequence: CASSPGLAGRGETQYF.